This T cell receptor (beta chain) was obtained from a study of PD-1 blockade in classical Hodgkin lymphoma (dated by TCRdb to about 2020). Background for the entire study: Nivolumab dosing was 3 mg/kg intravenously every 2 weeks, continuing until either disease progression or unacceptable toxicity. The study used CyTOF and TCR beta sequencing to define a peripheral blood immune signature of response to PD-1 blockade in classical Hodgkin lymphoma.

The sample's time point label, in plain terms: cycle 4 day 1 (C4D1), after more than 5 weeks of nivolumab. Every trial patient had relapsed after autologous stem cell transplantation, and cohorts A, B and C differed in prior brentuximab vedotin exposure. The trial cohort was composed of approximately 56 patients with relapsed/refractory classical Hodgkin lymphoma, for whom complete response, partial response or progressive disease was recorded as best overall response. Trial patients were treated with single-agent nivolumab in the multi-cohort phase II CheckMate 205 trial. An independent review committee assessed best overall response by applying the 2007 International Working Group response criteria. PBMCs from the trial were collected at three points: immediately before nivolumab initiation (C1D1), and during therapy at cycle 2 day 1 and cycle 4 day 1. Peripheral blood was collected in 8 mL Vacutainer Cell Preparation Tubes, from which PBMCs were isolated by centrifugation and then cryopreserved.

Genomic DNA was extracted with the Qiagen DNeasy kit from unsorted PBMCs and from negatively selected CD4+ and CD8+ fractions. TCR beta CDR3 regions were subjected to amplification by immunoSEQ multiplex PCR with primers that anneal to V and J segments. Amplification bias was minimized using a synthetic immune receptor repertoire, and residual bias was removed computationally after sequencing. On the study's bioinformatics: Custom Python scripts were used to quantify repertoire diversity as the Shannon entropy index. Unsorted, CD4+ and CD8+ repertoires were examined separately, except in combined analyses, for which CD4+ and CD8+ sequences were merged in silico. Clonal expansion was defined as at least a 2-fold frequency increase after treatment relative to C1D1, with a pseudocount of 0.5 for undetected baseline clones. Singleton clones were defined as clones with 0 or 1 copy at C1D1, and non-singleton clones were defined as clones with 2 or more copies. Clones expanded in unsorted samples were assigned a CD4+, CD8+ or unknown annotation through matching of protein sequences in sorted samples from the same patient. Wilcoxon tests on paired samples were used to test diversity changes from C1D1 to C4D1. The table was pulled from immuneACCESS by TCRdb, which kept in-frame rearrangements only. Such tables lose some clones; where checked, under half of the loss comes from unresolved V genes, and the rest has no known cause. V, J and clone size reflect that table, while D and trimming were determined from the DNA. In all, the sample holds just under 20,000 clones, and around three quarters of those were seen once. Of the sample, roughly 20% is held by the ten largest clones.

Broader findings and caveats from the paper: A significant rise by C4D1 was seen in CD4+ but not CD8+ TCR diversity (p=0.0027 vs p=0.16), with the rise being most apparent in complete responders (p=0.02). Only a single clinical trial cohort was studied, and what caused the repertoire differences, possibly disease activity or prior therapy, remained undefined. Lower diversity was observed in patients in whom nivolumab was started less than 1 year after ASCT, and these patients were excluded from later analyses so that confounding by immune reconstitution would be avoided. Among trial patients, those achieving complete response had baseline diversity similar to that of newly diagnosed patients, while diversity was significantly lower in partial responders and progressors. Newly diagnosed patients were reported to have lower baseline TCR diversity than healthy donors, and relapsed/refractory patients were reported to have lower baseline TCR diversity still.

Concerning this clone: This clone's antigen is unknown. Nothing much larger sits one base from this clone, and base qualities are not available.

At the junction V is shortened by 0 bases and J by 4 bases, with 16 bases in between. From the cysteine through the valine, the CDR3 covers 16 amino acids. The CDR3 DNA has 48 bases and is translated from base 1. The V and J genes are TRBV23-1 and TRBJ2-7, and possibly TRBD1, on 5 matching bases. TRBV23-1 is identified as an open reading frame with a role that is uncertain. The clonotype originates from a human donor with classical Hodgkin lymphoma. The sequenced sample was peripheral blood mononuclear cells (PBMCs), obtained before the fourth cycle of nivolumab. The sequenced DNA: TGCGCCAGCAGTCAATCATGGCGGCAGGGCCGTTACGAGCAGTACGTC. It specifies CASSQSWRQGRYEQYV.